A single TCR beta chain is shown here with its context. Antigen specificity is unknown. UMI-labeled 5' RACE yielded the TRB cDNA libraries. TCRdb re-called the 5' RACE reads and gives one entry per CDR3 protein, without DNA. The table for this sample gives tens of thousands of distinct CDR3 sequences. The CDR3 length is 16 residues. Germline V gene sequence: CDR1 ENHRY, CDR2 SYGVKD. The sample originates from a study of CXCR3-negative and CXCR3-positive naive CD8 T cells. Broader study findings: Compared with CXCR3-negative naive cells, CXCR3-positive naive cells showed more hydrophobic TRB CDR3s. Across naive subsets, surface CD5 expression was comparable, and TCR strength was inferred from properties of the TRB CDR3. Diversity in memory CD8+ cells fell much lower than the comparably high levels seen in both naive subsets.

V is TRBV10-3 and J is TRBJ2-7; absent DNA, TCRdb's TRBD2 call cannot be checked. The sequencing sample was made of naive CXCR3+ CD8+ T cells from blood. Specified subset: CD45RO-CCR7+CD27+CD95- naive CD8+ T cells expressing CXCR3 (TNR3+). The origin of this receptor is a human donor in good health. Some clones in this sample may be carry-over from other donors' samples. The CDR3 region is CAISAASSGGAYEQYF.